The 22 T cell receptor beta chains below come from one sample, sequenced in a study of blood T cell repertoires in COVID-19. The table came from immunoSEQ multiplex PCR; TCRdb's copy has only in-frame clones and leaves some out. The sample consists of 150,000 or so clones, around four fifths of them appearing once. Sequenced material: PBMCs or T cells enriched from blood (not recorded which). Every receptor here comes from a woman between 50 and 59 years old in a cohort exposed to, infected with or recovered from COVID-19 (not recorded which).

The chain combines TRBV7-3 with TRBJ2-2; 11 bases map to TRBD2. The CDR3 is 17 residues long. The germline V gene encodes CDR1 SGHTA and CDR2 FQGTGA. With 5 bases clipped from V and 4 bases from J, the junction kept 9 bases outside the gene matches. The CDR3 spells CASSPNRLAGRTGELFF. The CDR3 nucleotides read TGTGCCAGCAGCCCGAATCGACTAGCGGGACGCACCGGGGAGCTGTTTTTT.

This rearrangement joins TRBV5-6 to TRBJ2-1; 8 nucleotides agree with TRBD1. This CDR3 spans 17 amino acids. V lost 4 bases and J lost 8; bases outside the gene matches: 17. Germline CDR1 is SGHDT and CDR2 is YYEEEE. Written as DNA, the CDR3 is TGTGCCAGCAGCACGAGCTCGACAGGGGATGTGGTACATGAGCAGTTCTTC. Translation gives CASSTSSTGDVVHEQFF.

V gene TRBV18 combines with J gene TRBJ2-1, with TRBD1 matching over 10 bases. After removal of 2 bases from V and 5 bases from J, the junction contained 12 bases not matched to a gene. Germline CDR1 and CDR2: KGHSH and LQKENI. The CDR3 contains 18 residues. The CDR3 sequence: CASSPSNARQGANNEQFF. In DNA, the CDR3 is TGTGCCAGCTCACCATCAAACGCCCGACAGGGGGCAAACAATGAGCAGTTCTTC.

The chain employs TRBV28 and TRBJ2-7, with D possibly TRBD2 on 5 matching bases. Germline-derived CDR1 and CDR2 are MDHEN and SYDVKM. This CDR3 is built from 10 residues. Trimming took 11 bases from V and 5 from J, leaving 10 bases between them. CDR3 sequence: CAASYDEQYF. The CDR3, as DNA: TGTGCCGCTAGCTACGACGAGCAGTACTTC.

The CDR3 region is CSASTFSQGNYGYTF. The CDR3 DNA follows: TGCAGTGCTAGTACGTTCTCACAGGGTAATTATGGCTACACCTTC. The chain employs TRBV20-1 and TRBJ1-2; possible D gene TRBD1, 6 bases. V lost 3 bases and J lost 5, with 19 bases in between. This CDR3 has 15 amino acids. The germline V gene has CDR1 DFQATT and CDR2 SNEGSKA (reference sequence).

This chain uses TRBV20-1 with TRBJ2-7; 11 nucleotides align to TRBD2. This CDR3 is 15 amino acids long. After removal of 3 bases from V and 6 bases from J, the junction contained 10 bases not matched to a gene. Germline CDR1 is DFQATT and CDR2 is SNEGSKA (reference sequence). The DNA for the CDR3 is TGCAGTGCTAGTCAGCTAGCGGGAGGTTGGAGCGAGCAGTACTTC. Translation gives CSASQLAGGWSEQYF.

V usage is TRBV28 and J usage is TRBJ2-7; a possible D gene is TRBD1 (6 bases). Trimming left V 4 bases short and J 2 bases short, with 15 bases between. CDR1 MDHEN and CDR2 SYDVKM come from the germline V gene. This CDR3 is built from 15 residues. CDR3 protein: CASSSRDRNPYEQYF. DNA for the CDR3: TGTGCCAGCAGTTCCCGAGACAGGAATCCCTACGAGCAGTACTTC.

The rearrangement links TRBV7-6 to TRBJ2-1; the D gene is possibly TRBD2 (6 bases). This CDR3 is built from 14 residues. V was cut by 5 bases and J by 6 bases, with 14 bases left in between. Germline CDR1 is SGHVS and CDR2 is FNYEAQ. The CDR3 coding sequence is TGTGCCAGCAGCGCCAAGCTGGGGGGCAATGAGCAGTTCTTC. Residues: CASSAKLGGNEQFF.

The chain couples TRBV7-9 to TRBJ1-1; no clear D gene. This CDR3 has 13 amino acids. The V end lost 5 bases, the J end lost 6 bases, and 13 bases lay between the germline ends. CDR1 SEHNR and CDR2 FQNEAQ come from the germline V gene (reference sequence). CDR3 bases: TGTGCCAGCAGCCGACCCGACGGGTCTGAAGCTTTCTTT. Translating it yields CASSRPDGSEAFF.

J is TRBJ2-5 and V is TRBV10-3; a possible D gene is TRBD1 (6 bases). CDR1 and CDR2 (germline): ENHRY, SYGVKD. Trimming cost V 5 bases and J 4 bases, with 17 bases left between them. This CDR3 region has 15 residues. DNA for the CDR3: TGTGCCATCAGTAAAATAACAGGGACCCGAGAGACCCAGTACTTC. Translation gives CAISKITGTRETQYF.

The CDR3 coding sequence is TGTGCCAGCAGTGACTCATCTAGCCGGGGCTACAATGAGCAGTTCTTC. Translated, it gives CASSDSSSRGYNEQFF. The chain joins TRBV6-4 to TRBJ2-1, with D possibly being TRBD2 (5 bases). Germline lookup yields CDR1 MRHNA and CDR2 SNTAGT. CDR3 length: 16 residues. Between the trimmed V and J ends, which lost 0 bases and 3 bases, there was a span of 12 bases.

V is TRBV3-1 (or the pseudogene TRBV3-2) and J is TRBJ2-4; D is uncertain. From germline, CDR1 is LGHDT and CDR2 YNNKEL (reference sequence). V lost 4 bases to trimming and J lost 7 bases, with 8 bases between them. The CDR3 is 12 residues long. The CDR3 is CASSPTGNIQYF. Here the CDR3 DNA reads TGTGCCAGCAGCCCAACCGGGAACATTCAGTACTTC.

V usage is TRBV7-3 and J usage is TRBJ2-2; perhaps TRBD2 as D (6 bases). V was shortened by 0 bases and J by 4 bases, with 6 bases between the two germline ends. Germline CDR1 SGHTA, CDR2 FQGTGA. The CDR3 sequence is 14 residues long. CDR3 DNA sequence: TGTGCCAGCAGCTTAACGGGGGGCACCGGGGAGCTGTTTTTT. It specifies CASSLTGGTGELFF.

The chain employs TRBV2 and TRBJ2-1; TRBD2 aligns across 9 bases. CDR1 and CDR2 (germline): SNHLY, FYNNEI. V shed 4 bases and J 9 bases; nucleotides not matched to a gene: 13. This CDR3 spans 16 amino acids. CDR3 sequence reads: CASSVGASGDFSEQFF. CDR3 coding DNA: TGTGCCAGCAGTGTTGGGGCTAGCGGGGACTTCAGTGAGCAGTTCTTC. The full variable domain, its missing parts supplied by reference TRBV2 and TRBJ2-1, is EPEVTQTPSHQVTQMGQEVILRCVPISNHLYFYWYRQILGQKVEFLVSFYNNEISEKSEIFDDQFSVERPDGSNFTLKIRSTKLEDSAMYFCASSVGASGDFSEQFFGPGTRLTVL.

This clone was seen once. CDR3 nucleotide sequence: TGTGCCAGCAGCGGAGAGGGACAGAGCTACGAGCAGTACTTC. Protein sequence: CASSGEGQSYEQYF. The chain uses TRBV4-2 and TRBJ2-7; 7 positions match TRBD1. The germline gives CDR1 LGHNA, CDR2 YNFKEQ. The CDR3 runs to 14 residues. With 5 bases clipped from V and 3 bases from J, the junction kept 7 bases outside the gene matches.

This clone was recorded a few times. This chain links TRBV27 with TRBJ1-4, with 9 positions matching TRBD1. CDR3 size: 15 residues. J was trimmed by 7 bases and V by 1 base; bases with no gene match: 4. Germline V gives CDR1 MNHEY, CDR2 SMNVEV (reference sequence). CDR3 region: CASSLLSDRGEKLFF. The DNA for the CDR3 is TGTGCCAGCAGTTTATTGTCGGACAGGGGTGAAAAACTGTTTTTT.

The genes are TRBV7-9 and TRBJ1-4; maybe TRBD1 (5 bases). This CDR3 has 15 residues. Trimming removed 7 bases from V and 7 bases from J, with 19 bases in between. Germline V gene sequence: CDR1 SEHNR, CDR2 FQNEAQ (reference sequence). In DNA, the CDR3 is TGTGCCAGCACCCAAGGTCCGGGGGTCGGTGAAAAACTGTTTTTT. It is translated as CASTQGPGVGEKLFF.

This clone was observed a single time. The chain joins TRBV5-1 to TRBJ2-1, with 7 bases that match TRBD1. CDR3 length: 15 amino acids. Germline V gives CDR1 SGHRS, CDR2 YFSETQ. Trimming at V came to 3 bases and at J to 5 bases, leaving 8 bases not matched to a gene. The CDR3: CASSSSGTVNNEQFF. CDR3 coding DNA: TGCGCCAGCAGCTCCTCCGGGACAGTTAACAATGAGCAGTTCTTC. The whole variable domain, remainder taken from reference TRBV5-1 and TRBJ2-1, is KAGVTQTPRYLIKTRGQQVTLSCSPISGHRSVSWYQQTPGQGLQFLFEYFSETQRNKGNFPGRFSGRQFSNSRSEMNVSTLELGDSALYLCASSSSGTVNNEQFFGPGTRLTVL.

This chain links TRBV6-5 with TRBJ1-6; D is undetermined. This CDR3 region has 14 residues. Deletions cut 4 bases from V and 4 bases from J, with 8 bases between. The V gene's germline CDR1 is MNHEY and CDR2 SVGAGI. The CDR3 sequence: CASSSGRYNSPLHF. The CDR3 DNA follows: TGTGCCAGCAGTTCGGGTCGATATAATTCACCCCTCCACTTT.

The chain recombines TRBV7-9 with TRBJ2-7; TRBD1 aligns across 10 bases. The ends lost 3 bases at V and 4 bases at J; junction bases unmatched: 6. CDR3 length: 15 residues. Germline CDR1 and CDR2: SEHNR and FQNEAQ (reference sequence). The CDR3 region has the DNA TGTGCCAGCAGCTTTGGCGACAGGGGGCTATACGAGCAGTACTTC. Amino acid sequence: CASSFGDRGLYEQYF.

In the case of this clone: Other DNA sequences in the same sample also yield this CDR3. The gene calls are TRBV5-1 and TRBJ2-2; 7 nucleotides match TRBD1. With 0 bases clipped from V and 4 bases from J, the junction kept 0 bases outside the gene matches. Germline V CDR1 and CDR2: SGHRS, YFSETQ. The CDR3 extends over 14 amino acids. The DNA of the CDR3 is TGCGCCAGCAGCTTGGCAGGGGGCACCGGGGAGCTGTTTTTT. It translates to CASSLAGGTGELFF.

Note on this clone: A junction end diverges from the germline sequence, so it may reflect a read error. The CDR3 region is CASSLGTTQTVTQYF. For the CDR3, the DNA is TGCGCCAGCAGCCTAGGGACTACTCAAACAGTTACGCAGTATTTT. The V and J genes are TRBV4-3 and TRBJ2-3; 7 bases are a match to TRBD2. There are 15 residues in the CDR3. The V gene's germline CDR1 is LGHNA and CDR2 YSLEER.